Each of the 18 T cell receptor beta chains below was sequenced from the same sample in a study of blood T cell repertoires in COVID-19. Assay: immunoSEQ multiplex PCR; the TCRdb copy retains only in-frame clones and omits some. The sample holds over 150,000 clones, about four fifths seen once. The sequencing input was peripheral blood. These TCRs come from a woman in her sixties or seventies with acute or convalescent COVID-19.

The V and J genes are TRBV7-9 and TRBJ1-2, with TRBD1 identical over 9 bases. Germline lookup yields CDR1 SEHNR and CDR2 FQNEAQ (reference sequence). The CDR3 sequence is 14 residues long. The V segment lost 1 base and the J segment 8 bases; nucleotides outside the gene matches: 5. The CDR3: CASSLERTGDGYTF. CDR3 DNA: TGTGCCAGCAGCTTAGAGCGGACAGGGGACGGCTACACCTTC.

The chain couples TRBV5-1 to TRBJ1-6, with TRBD1 identical over 8 bases. The trim removed 5 bases at V and 4 bases at J, leaving 8 bases unmatched. The germline V gene has CDR1 SGHRS and CDR2 YFSETQ. The CDR3 is made up of 16 amino acids. The CDR3 reads CASSLGQALYNSPLHF. The CDR3 bases are TGCGCCAGCAGTCTGGGACAGGCCTTGTATAATTCACCCCTCCACTTT.

This chain uses TRBV6-5 with TRBJ2-7; no clear D. CDR1 and CDR2 from the germline V gene are MNHEY and SVGAGI. The CDR3 is made up of 15 amino acids. Trimming removed 6 bases at V and 3 bases at J, with 18 bases between. CDR3 coding DNA: TGTGCCAGCAGCGATCTCCCGGGTGTAATCTACGAGCAGTACTTC. Amino acid sequence: CASSDLPGVIYEQYF.

The sample holds a few counts of this clone. This chain connects TRBV2 to TRBJ2-7; TRBD1 matches 9 bases. CDR3 length: 17 residues. Trimming took 5 bases from V and 4 from J; bases not matched to a gene: 15. Per the germline V gene, CDR1 is SNHLY and CDR2 is FYNNEI. For the CDR3, the DNA is TGTGCCAGCAGTCGTTTTTTTACCGGGACAGGGAATTACGAGCAGTACGTC. It specifies CASSRFFTGTGNYEQYV.

V gene TRBV2 combines with J gene TRBJ1-6; TRBD1 matches 9 bases. V was pared by 4 bases and J by 6 bases, with 4 bases of the junction left unmatched. The CDR3 totals 15 residues. The germline gives CDR1 SNHLY, CDR2 FYNNEI. Written as DNA, the CDR3 is TGTGCCAGCAGTGCATGGGGACAGGGTAATTCACCCCTCCACTTT. Encoded protein: CASSAWGQGNSPLHF.

The rearrangement uses TRBV6-8 and TRBJ2-5, with TRBD2 as a possible D gene (7 bases). CDR1 is MNHGY, CDR2 SAAAGT, per germline. CDR3 length: 17 residues. V lost 0 bases, J lost 1 base, and 15 bases lay in between. The CDR3, as DNA: TGTGCCAGCAGTTACTCCTGGCGGGGGCCGATCCAAGAGACCCAGTACTTC. Protein product: CASSYSWRGPIQETQYF.

The count of this clone is one. The J gene is TRBJ1-2, the V gene TRBV30; D ambiguous. The germline V and J ends were trimmed by 4 bases and 0 bases, with 12 bases remaining between them. The CDR3 loop spans 14 amino acids. Germline V gene sequence: CDR1 GTSNPN, CDR2 SVGIG (reference sequence). CDR3: CAWTEGVPNYGYTF. DNA for the CDR3: TGTGCCTGGACTGAGGGTGTCCCTAACTATGGCTACACCTTC.

This chain joins TRBV5-8 and TRBJ1-5; 8 bases agree with TRBD1. The CDR3 covers 14 residues. V shed 1 base and J 9 bases; nucleotides not matched to a gene: 6. Germline V gene lookup returns CDR1 SGHTS and CDR2 YDEGEE. The CDR3 nucleotides are TGTGCCAGCAGCTTGAGGACAGGGTCGAGGCCCCAGCATTTT. It specifies CASSLRTGSRPQHF.

The chain carries TRBV27 and TRBJ2-2; 7 bases align to TRBD2. Germline V CDR1 and CDR2: MNHEY, SMNVEV (reference sequence). The trim removed 6 bases at V and 1 base at J, leaving 14 bases unmatched. This CDR3 is built from 18 residues. The CDR3 is CASRVGAGPYLNTGELFF. CDR3 in DNA: TGTGCCAGCAGGGTGGGAGCGGGGCCCTACTTGAACACCGGGGAGCTGTTTTTT.

V gene TRBV19 combines with J gene TRBJ1-1; D unresolved. This CDR3 has 14 residues. Deletions cut 3 bases from V and 1 base from J, with 9 bases between. Germline CDR1 LNHDA, CDR2 SQIVND (reference sequence). CDR3 nucleotides: TGTGCCAGTAGTATTCGCGCAGGGAACACTGAAGCTTTCTTT. Protein sequence: CASSIRAGNTEAFF.

The chain has TRBV6-2 or TRBV6-3 and TRBJ2-3; 10 positions match TRBD2. The germline V gene has CDR1 MNHEY and CDR2 SVGEGT. The CDR3 has 16 amino acids. The J segment lost 2 bases and the V segment lost 6 bases, leaving 8 bases of the junction unmatched. The CDR3 sequence: CASSLLLAGFTDTQYF. CDR3 DNA sequence: TGTGCCAGCAGCCTCCTACTAGCGGGGTTCACAGATACGCAGTATTTT.

The chain carries TRBV19 and TRBJ2-6, with a possible D match to TRBD2 (5 bases). CDR1 and CDR2 from the germline V gene are LNHDA and SQIVND (reference sequence). The length of the CDR3 is 17 residues. Trimming removed 3 bases from V and 2 bases from J, with 14 bases in between. The CDR3 is CASSIDFGVAGANVLTF. In DNA form, the CDR3 reads TGTGCCAGTAGTATCGATTTCGGGGTAGCTGGGGCCAACGTCCTGACTTTC. The full variable domain, its missing parts supplied by reference TRBV19 and TRBJ2-6, is DGGITQSPKYLFRKEGQNVTLSCEQNLNHDAMYWYRQDPGQGLRLIYYSQIVNDFQKGDIAEGYSVSREKKESFPLTVTSAQKNPTAFYLCASSIDFGVAGANVLTFGAGSRLTVL.

The V and J genes are TRBV23-1 and TRBJ1-5, with 7 bases matching TRBD1. TRBV23-1 has ORF status, its function being uncertain. V lost 2 bases and J lost 6; bases outside the gene matches: 16. This CDR3 is built from 18 residues. In DNA form, the CDR3 reads TGCGCCAGCAGTCAACACCCACCCGACAGGGAAATTTCTCAGCCCCAGCATTTT. Its translation: CASSQHPPDREISQPQHF.

J is TRBJ2-3 and V is TRBV15, with D perhaps TRBD1 (7 bases). Germline lookup yields CDR1 LNHNV and CDR2 YYDKDF (reference sequence). Trimming shortened V by 5 bases and J by 2 bases, and 20 bases separated the two germline ends. This CDR3 is 17 amino acids long. CDR3 region: CATSAGTVYHDTDTQYF. In nucleotides, the CDR3 is TGTGCCACCAGCGCGGGGACAGTGTACCACGACACAGATACGCAGTATTTT.

As DNA, the CDR3 is TGTGCCAGCTCCGAGGGGGGGGCTACTGAAGCTTTCTTT. Translation gives CASSEGGATEAFF. The V call is TRBV18, the J call TRBJ1-1; D possibly corresponds to TRBD1 (6 bases). The CDR3 length is 13 residues. The V and J ends lost 6 bases and 5 bases respectively, with 13 bases between them. In germline, CDR1 is KGHSH, CDR2 LQKENI. Filled out from reference TRBV18 and TRBJ1-1, the complete variable domain reads NAGVMQNPRHLVRRRGQEARLRCSPMKGHSHVYWYRQLPEEGLKFMVYLQKENIIDESGMPKERFSAEFPKEGPSILRIQQVVRGDSAAYFCASSEGGATEAFFGQGTRLTVV.

The V call is TRBV6-5, the J call TRBJ1-5, with 8 nucleotides matching TRBD1. This CDR3 has 14 amino acids. Germline CDR1 is MNHEY and CDR2 is SVGAGI. The V segment lost 5 bases and the J segment 4 bases; nucleotides outside the gene matches: 4. DNA for the CDR3: TGTGCCAGCAGTACTCGACAGGGGAATCAGCCCCAGCATTTT. This gives the protein CASSTRQGNQPQHF.

This sequence joins TRBV18 and TRBJ2-2; weak D call: TRBD1 (6 bases). V was pared by 4 bases and J by 1 base, with 16 bases between. The CDR3 length is 17 residues. Germline V gene lookup returns CDR1 KGHSH and CDR2 LQKENI. CDR3 residues: CASSRQAFAGNTGELFF. In DNA form, the CDR3 reads TGTGCCAGCTCACGACAGGCCTTTGCCGGGAACACCGGGGAGCTGTTTTTT.

This clone was found once. The chain has TRBV5-4 and TRBJ1-2, with 8 nucleotides matching TRBD1. The length of the CDR3 is 14 residues. With V trimmed by 0 bases and J by 3 bases, 1 base remained unmatched. The V gene's germline CDR1 is SGHNT and CDR2 YYREEE (reference sequence). CDR3 in amino acids: CASSLEDRDYGYTF. CDR3 nucleotides: TGTGCCAGCAGCTTGGAGGACAGGGACTATGGCTACACCTTC.